The 31 T cell receptor beta chains reported below all come from one sample, sequenced in a study of blood T cell repertoires in COVID-19. Sequenced by immunoSEQ multiplex PCR; TCRdb stores in-frame clones only, minus some. There are about 150,000 clones in the sample; around 84% occur only once, and 7.3% lies in the top ten. The sequenced material came from PBMCs or T cells enriched from blood (not recorded which). The receptors here all came from a man aged 50 or older who had recovered from COVID-19.

The gene calls are TRBV7-2 and TRBJ1-2, with 7 bases identical to TRBD1. CDR3 size: 15 residues. The V segment lost 5 bases and the J segment 4 bases; nucleotides outside the gene matches: 10. CDR1 SGHTA and CDR2 FQGNSA come from the germline V gene. The CDR3 DNA reads as TGTGCCAGCAGCGGAAGACAGGGATTTATCTATGGCTACACCTTC. This encodes CASSGRQGFIYGYTF. The whole variable domain, filled in from reference TRBV7-2 and TRBJ1-2, reads GAGVSQSPSNKVTEKGKDVELRCDPISGHTALYWYRQSLGQGLEFLIYFQGNSAPDKSGLPSDRFSAERTGGSVSTLTIQRTQQEDSAVYLCASSGRQGFIYGYTFGSGTRLTVV.

The V and J genes are TRBV4-2 and TRBJ1-2; D uncertain. Germline-derived CDR1 and CDR2 are LGHNA and YNFKEQ. V lost 0 bases, J lost 0 bases, and 11 bases lay in between. This CDR3 contains 16 residues. CDR3 coding DNA: TGTGCCAGCAGCCAAGAGGCTACCCAGGCTAACTATGGCTACACCTTC. It yields the protein CASSQEATQANYGYTF.

The gene calls are TRBV7-9 and TRBJ2-3; 7 nucleotides line up with TRBD1. The V gene's germline CDR1 is SEHNR and CDR2 FQNEAQ (reference sequence). V lost 5 bases, J lost 4 bases, and 3 bases stayed unmatched. This CDR3 has 13 amino acids. The CDR3 loop reads CASSATGADTQYF. CDR3 bases: TGTGCCAGCAGCGCTACAGGGGCAGATACGCAGTATTTT.

The J gene is TRBJ1-3, the V gene TRBV12-3 or TRBV12-4; D remains ambiguous. Trimming stripped 4 bases from V and 9 bases from J, with 13 bases between. The CDR3 length is 13 residues. The CDR3 DNA follows: TGTGCCAGCAGTTCTGGGAGCCGAGGCACCATATATTTT. As protein: CASSSGSRGTIYF.

The V call is TRBV5-1, the J call TRBJ1-2; D is uncertain. CDR3 length equals 13 residues. V was shortened by 0 bases and J by 2 bases, with 5 bases between the two germline ends. Germline V gene sequence: CDR1 SGHRS, CDR2 YFSETQ. The chain's CDR3 is CASSLDTNYGYTF. In DNA form, the CDR3 reads TGCGCCAGCAGCTTGGACACAAACTATGGCTACACCTTC.

The sample holds a few counts of this clone. The rearrangement joins TRBV7-6 to TRBJ1-5, with 8 positions matching TRBD1. The CDR3 totals 14 residues. V lost 5 bases to trimming and J lost 3 bases; unmatched junction nucleotides: 3. Germline V gene lookup returns CDR1 SGHVS and CDR2 FNYEAQ. The CDR3 sequence: CASSQQGANQPQHF. CDR3 DNA: TGTGCCAGCAGCCAGCAGGGGGCCAATCAGCCCCAGCATTTT.

The chain recombines TRBV5-1 with TRBJ1-1; 11 nucleotides line up with TRBD1. CDR1 SGHRS and CDR2 YFSETQ come from the germline V gene. The CDR3 extends over 17 amino acids. J was trimmed by 3 bases and V by 1 base; bases with no gene match: 8. The CDR3 DNA reads as TGCGCCAGCAGCTTGAGGACAGGGGGCTTCCTGGACACTGAAGCTTTCTTT. Residues: CASSLRTGGFLDTEAFF.

CDR3 DNA sequence: TGTGCCAGCAGCTCCGGGGACAGGCGAATGAACACTGAAGCTTTCTTT. This codes for CASSSGDRRMNTEAFF. This sequence joins TRBV11-3 and TRBJ1-1; TRBD1 matches at 8 bases. CDR3 length: 16 amino acids. From germline, CDR1 is SGHNT and CDR2 YENEEA. Germline trimming cut 4 bases from V and 0 bases from J; bases unmatched to any gene: 7.

The sample holds a few counts of this clone. The chain links TRBV7-3 to TRBJ1-1; D is unresolved. V was trimmed by 5 bases and J by 1 base, leaving 11 bases between them. The CDR3 covers 14 residues. Germline V CDR1 and CDR2: SGHTA, FQGTGA. The chain's CDR3 is CASSHGGRNTEAFF. The DNA of the CDR3 is TGTGCCAGCAGCCACGGAGGACGGAACACTGAAGCTTTCTTT.

Only a few counts were recorded for this clone. The chain couples TRBV27 to TRBJ2-7; 9 positions agree with TRBD1. This CDR3 region has 15 residues. Germline values: CDR1 MNHEY, CDR2 SMNVEV (reference sequence). The V gene end was trimmed by 0 bases and the J gene end by 5 bases; junction bases not matched to a gene: 5. The CDR3 sequence is CASSLSWDRVNEQYF. The CDR3 nucleotides are TGTGCCAGCAGTTTATCGTGGGACAGGGTCAACGAGCAGTACTTC.

The table lists this clone with a few counts. For the CDR3, the DNA is TGTGCCAGCAGCACTCCCGGGACAGGTGTGACCTACGAGCAGTACTTC. Its translation: CASSTPGTGVTYEQYF. The chain recombines TRBV11-2 with TRBJ2-7, with 8 bases lining up with TRBD1. Germline V gene sequence: CDR1 SGHAT, CDR2 FQNNGV. The CDR3 runs 16 residues. Unmatched junction bases numbered 11, after V lost 5 bases and J lost 2 bases.

The chain is built from TRBV20-1 and TRBJ1-1; 7 bases align to TRBD1. The CDR3 is 15 amino acids. Germline V CDR1 and CDR2: DFQATT, SNEGSKA (reference sequence). After removal of 3 bases from V and 1 base from J, the junction contained 8 bases not matched to a gene. The CDR3, as DNA: TGCAGTGCTAGTAGGGACAGCGAGTGGAACACTGAAGCTTTCTTT. It yields the protein CSASRDSEWNTEAFF.

This chain's CDR3 is CASSLDRPNTGELFF. CDR3 nucleotide sequence: TGCGCCAGCAGCTTGGACAGGCCGAACACCGGGGAGCTGTTTTTT. V usage is TRBV5-1 and J usage is TRBJ2-2; the D gene is possibly TRBD1 (5 bases). The V end was cut by 0 bases, the J end by 0 bases, with 6 bases between. CDR3 length equals 15 residues. In germline, CDR1 is SGHRS, CDR2 YFSETQ.

V is TRBV3-1 (or the pseudogene TRBV3-2) and J is TRBJ2-1; 10 bases are shared with TRBD2. V shed 2 bases and J 0 bases; nucleotides not matched to a gene: 7. The CDR3 has 18 amino acids. Germline V CDR1 and CDR2: LGHDT, YNNKEL (reference sequence). The CDR3 protein is CASSQMPSGGGSYNEQFF. The CDR3 DNA is TGTGCCAGCAGCCAAATGCCTAGCGGGGGTGGCTCCTACAATGAGCAGTTCTTC.

The chain combines TRBV7-3 with TRBJ2-3; no clear D gene. The CDR3 loop spans 17 amino acids. V shed 5 bases and J shed 0 bases, with 18 bases lying between them. Germline CDR1 is SGHTA and CDR2 is FQGTGA. CDR3 protein: CASSKEWAKSSTDTQYF. The CDR3 nucleotides read TGTGCCAGCAGCAAAGAGTGGGCTAAATCTAGCACAGATACGCAGTATTTT.

This chain links TRBV6-5 with TRBJ1-1; no definite D call. V lost 4 bases to trimming and J lost 4 bases, with 16 bases between them. The CDR3 has 15 residues. CDR1 is MNHEY and CDR2 is SVGAGI in the germline V gene. The chain's CDR3 is CASSSEPESATEAFF. The CDR3 bases are TGTGCCAGCAGTTCGGAGCCGGAGAGCGCCACTGAAGCTTTCTTT.

This clone came up a few times. Other DNA sequences in the same sample also yield this CDR3. CDR3 loop: CASSSAGGYTEAFF. CDR3 DNA: TGCGCCAGCAGCTCCGCGGGGGGTTACACTGAAGCTTTCTTT. The V and J genes are TRBV5-1 and TRBJ1-1, with TRBD1 as a possible D gene (5 bases). The CDR3 sequence is 14 residues long. V was shortened by 3 bases and J by 3 bases, with 12 bases between the two germline ends. In germline, CDR1 is SGHRS, CDR2 YFSETQ.

The V and J genes are TRBV27 and TRBJ2-7, with 7 bases matching TRBD1. Germline assignment: CDR1 MNHEY and CDR2 SMNVEV (reference sequence). Trimming removed 3 bases from V and 4 bases from J; junction bases left unmatched: 6. The CDR3 spans 14 residues. The CDR3: CASSFGRGIYEQYF. In nucleotides, the CDR3 is TGTGCCAGCAGTTTTGGCAGGGGGATTTACGAGCAGTACTTC.

The genes are TRBV5-4 and TRBJ1-5; D is perhaps TRBD1 (5 bases). Germline V gives CDR1 SGHNT, CDR2 YYREEE (reference sequence). Trimming shortened V by 4 bases and J by 2 bases, and 16 bases separated the two germline ends. The CDR3 is made up of 16 amino acids. This chain's CDR3 is CASSGGTYGRNQPQHF. For the CDR3, the DNA is TGTGCCAGCAGCGGCGGGACTTACGGGCGCAATCAGCCCCAGCATTTT. The full variable domain, completed using reference TRBV5-4 and TRBJ1-5, is ETGVTQSPTHLIKTRGQQVTLRCSSQSGHNTVSWYQQALGQGPQFIFQYYREEENGRGNFPPRFSGLQFPNYSSELNVNALELDDSALYLCASSGGTYGRNQPQHFGDGTRLSIL.

The chain combines TRBV6-5 with TRBJ2-5; 8 bases are a match to TRBD1. This CDR3 spans 14 amino acids. With 4 bases clipped from V and 2 bases from J, the junction kept 3 bases outside the gene matches. Germline CDR1 and CDR2: MNHEY and SVGAGI. CDR3 nucleotide sequence: TGTGCCAGCAGTTCATACAGGGGGCAAGAGACCCAGTACTTC. Translating it yields CASSSYRGQETQYF.

The V gene is TRBV10-2, the J gene TRBJ1-5, with D possibly TRBD1 on 6 matching bases. Germline V gives CDR1 WSHSY, CDR2 SAAADI. Trimming pared 6 bases from V and 3 bases from J, leaving 15 bases between. The CDR3 contains 15 residues. CDR3 sequence reads: CASRSTGNNNQPQHF. For the CDR3, the DNA is TGCGCCAGCAGATCTACAGGGAACAACAATCAGCCCCAGCATTTT.

V and J are TRBV9 and TRBJ1-4; D perhaps matches TRBD1 (5 bases). The CDR3 contains 15 residues. V lost 0 bases, J lost 4 bases, and 10 bases lay in between. Per germline, CDR1 SGDLS and CDR2 YYNGEE. The CDR3 sequence: CASSVGQLFNEKLFF. The DNA for the CDR3 is TGTGCCAGCAGCGTAGGACAGCTTTTTAATGAAAAACTGTTTTTT.

The chain joins TRBV5-1 to TRBJ2-6; TRBD1 matches at 12 bases. This CDR3 is built from 19 residues. Trimming took 1 base from V and 0 from J; bases not matched to a gene: 5. The germline V gene encodes CDR1 SGHRS and CDR2 YFSETQ. CDR3 in amino acids: CASSLLGQGARSGANVLTF. The CDR3 region has the DNA TGCGCCAGCAGCTTGCTGGGACAGGGGGCCCGCTCTGGGGCCAACGTCCTGACTTTC.

The gene calls are TRBV10-3 and TRBJ1-1, with D possibly being TRBD1 (5 bases). This CDR3 region has 12 residues. The germline CDR1 and CDR2 sequences are ENHRY and SYGVKD. V was cut by 10 bases and J by 4 bases, with 13 bases left in between. DNA of the CDR3: TGTGCCACCCTCGGGGGGAGCACTGAAGCTTTCTTT. It codes for CATLGGSTEAFF.

The chain uses TRBV5-1 and TRBJ2-5, with 8 bases lining up with TRBD1. Germline-derived CDR1 and CDR2 are SGHRS and YFSETQ. With V trimmed by 5 bases and J by 2 bases, 8 bases remained unmatched. CDR3 length: 15 residues. The CDR3 here is CASRTTGGPQETQYF. CDR3 in DNA: TGCGCCAGCAGAACCACAGGGGGACCTCAAGAGACCCAGTACTTC.

The chain recombines TRBV5-5 with TRBJ1-4; TRBD1 aligns across 12 bases. The trim removed 4 bases at V and 8 bases at J, leaving 12 bases unmatched. Germline V gives CDR1 SGHKS, CDR2 YYEKEE (reference sequence). The CDR3 consists of 17 residues. The CDR3 reads CASSLGTGGEIYEKLFF. CDR3 coding DNA: TGTGCCAGCAGCCTGGGGACAGGGGGCGAAATTTACGAAAAACTGTTTTTT.

The sample holds a few counts of this clone. The genes are TRBV7-8 and TRBJ1-6; TRBD1 matches 8 bases. Trimming removed 3 bases from V and 9 bases from J; junction bases left unmatched: 10. Germline loops: CDR1 SGHVS, CDR2 FQNEAQ. This CDR3 comprises 16 residues. CDR3 loop: CASSFDRGKVGSPLHF. The CDR3 DNA is TGTGCCAGCAGCTTTGACAGGGGAAAAGTCGGTTCACCCCTCCACTTT. The whole variable domain, filled in from reference TRBV7-8 and TRBJ1-6, reads GAGVSQSPRYKVAKRGQDVALRCDPISGHVSLFWYQQALGQGPEFLTYFQNEAQLDKSGLPSDRFFAERPEGSVSTLKIQRTQQEDSAVYLCASSFDRGKVGSPLHFGNGTRLTVT.

The chain recombines TRBV2 with TRBJ2-7; tentative D call: TRBD2 (5 bases). Germline CDR1 SNHLY, CDR2 FYNNEI. Between the trimmed V and J ends, which lost 8 bases and 4 bases, there was a span of 18 bases. This CDR3 has 14 amino acids. CDR3 nucleotides: TGTGCCAGCGCCACTACCGGGAAGGGTTACGAGCAGTACTTC. This encodes CASATTGKGYEQYF.

A note on this clone: The same CDR3 can be traced to other DNA sequences in this sample. The chain links TRBV19 to TRBJ2-1; 10 bases align to TRBD1. CDR1 is LNHDA, CDR2 SQIVND, per germline (reference sequence). V shed 3 bases, J shed 7 bases, and the junction held 6 bases outside the gene matches. The CDR3 contains 15 residues. The chain's CDR3 is CASSIGQGGRNEQFF. Here the CDR3 DNA reads TGTGCCAGTAGTATTGGACAGGGGGGCAGAAATGAGCAGTTCTTC.

The chain joins TRBV29-1 to TRBJ2-3, with 12 bases matching TRBD1. This CDR3 spans 14 amino acids. J lost 4 bases, V lost 6 bases, and 5 bases had no gene match. Per germline, CDR1 SQVTM and CDR2 ANQGSEA. The CDR3 region has the DNA TGCAGCGTGGCCGGGACAGGGGGCGCAGATACGCAGTATTTT. This gives the protein CSVAGTGGADTQYF.

This clone has at least ten counts. The V gene is TRBV5-1, the J gene TRBJ2-1, with D tentatively TRBD2 (6 bases). Germline-derived CDR1 and CDR2 are SGHRS and YFSETQ. There are 14 residues in the CDR3. V lost 0 bases and J lost 5, with 9 bases in between. The CDR3 DNA follows: TGCGCCAGCAGCTTGGTCTGGGGGGACAATGAGCAGTTCTTC. Its protein product is CASSLVWGDNEQFF.